Listed below are T cell receptor beta chains from one sample, sequenced in a study of cytomegalovirus exposure and HLA in healthy donors. Clones were sequenced by immunoSEQ multiplex PCR, and TCRdb holds only the in-frame ones, with some missing. The sample lists over 95,000 clones, roughly three quarters occurring once. The specimen sequenced was PBMCs. These receptors were obtained from a woman aged 40 to 49 in good health and CMV-seropositive. Both conserved end residues are part of each CDR3. The order of the fields is D gene, J gene, V gene, clone size, CDR3 DNA, CDR3 protein. A D gene is named only where the DNA matches it firmly. Rows give clone size only sometimes, using once, few, many, or a class for an expanded clone.

d_call: .
j_call: TRBJ1-2
v_call: TRBV4-1
clone_size: .
cdr3_nt: TGCGCCAGCAGCCAAGTCGGTGGGGGCGCTGGCTACACCTTC
cdr3_aa: CASSQVGGGAGYTF

d_call: .
j_call: TRBJ2-7
v_call: TRBV5-1
clone_size: few
cdr3_nt: TGCGCCAGCAGCTTGAAGGAGTCCTACGAGCAGTACTTC
cdr3_aa: CASSLKESYEQYF

d_call: .
j_call: TRBJ1-5
v_call: TRBV5-6
clone_size: .
cdr3_nt: TGTGCCAGCAGCTTGGGGACCCCGGGGTACCAGCCCCAGCATTTT
cdr3_aa: CASSLGTPGYQPQHF

d_call: .
j_call: TRBJ2-7
v_call: TRBV2
clone_size: .
cdr3_nt: TGTGCCAGCAGTGAAGCAGGGGTCGAGCAGTACTTC
cdr3_aa: CASSEAGVEQYF

d_call: .
j_call: TRBJ1-6
v_call: TRBV5-4
clone_size: .
cdr3_nt: TGTGCCAGCAGCTGGACACTGGATAATTCACCCCTCCACTTT
cdr3_aa: CASSWTLDNSPLHF

d_call: TRBD2
j_call: TRBJ2-1
v_call: TRBV7-8
clone_size: .
cdr3_nt: TGTGCCAGCAGCTTAACTAGCGGGGGGGCCAGGAATGAGCAGTTCTTC
cdr3_aa: CASSLTSGGARNEQFF

d_call: TRBD1
j_call: TRBJ1-1
v_call: TRBV11-2
clone_size: .
cdr3_nt: TGTGCCAGCAGCTTAGCGTTCCAGACAGGGGAGGCTTTCTTT
cdr3_aa: CASSLAFQTGEAFF

d_call: TRBD1
j_call: TRBJ1-1
v_call: TRBV6-1
clone_size: .
cdr3_nt: TGTGCCAGCAGTGTAGACAGGGGGCACACTGAAGCTTTCTTT
cdr3_aa: CASSVDRGHTEAFF

d_call: .
j_call: TRBJ1-1
v_call: TRBV11-3
clone_size: few
cdr3_nt: TGTGCCAGCAGCCAGGTCGCCAACACTGAAGCTTTCTTT
cdr3_aa: CASSQVANTEAFF

d_call: .
j_call: TRBJ1-2
v_call: TRBV4-1
clone_size: .
cdr3_nt: TGCGCCAGCAGCCAAGTAGGGGGATTTAACTATGGCTACACCTTC
cdr3_aa: CASSQVGGFNYGYTF

d_call: TRBD2
j_call: TRBJ2-3
v_call: TRBV6-5
clone_size: .
cdr3_nt: TGTGCCAGCAGGTACTCCTCGACTAGCAGGGATACGCAGTATTTT
cdr3_aa: CASRYSSTSRDTQYF

d_call: .
j_call: TRBJ1-2
v_call: TRBV5-1
clone_size: once
cdr3_nt: TGCGCCAGCAGCTTGGGGGCAGCTGGGAACTATGGCTACACCTTC
cdr3_aa: CASSLGAAGNYGYTF

d_call: TRBD1
j_call: TRBJ1-4
v_call: TRBV29-1
clone_size: .
cdr3_nt: TGCAGCGTCGCAGGTGGGCCGGGACAGCTTAATGAAAAACTGTTTTTT
cdr3_aa: CSVAGGPGQLNEKLFF

d_call: TRBD1
j_call: TRBJ1-2
v_call: TRBV30
clone_size: .
cdr3_nt: TGTGCCCGAGGACAGGGAGGAGACTATGGCTACACCTTC
cdr3_aa: CARGQGGDYGYTF

d_call: TRBD1
j_call: TRBJ1-5
v_call: TRBV30
clone_size: .
cdr3_nt: TGTGCCTGGAGTCCCGACAGGGCTATCAATCAGCCCCAGCATTTT
cdr3_aa: CAWSPDRAINQPQHF

d_call: .
j_call: TRBJ2-1
v_call: TRBV20-1
clone_size: .
cdr3_nt: TGCAGTGCTAGCGACAATGAGCAGTTCTTC
cdr3_aa: CSASDNEQFF

d_call: .
j_call: TRBJ2-7
v_call: TRBV29-1
clone_size: .
cdr3_nt: TGCAGCGTTAGGGGGTCCTCATCCTACGAGCAGTACTTC
cdr3_aa: CSVRGSSSYEQYF

d_call: TRBD2
j_call: TRBJ2-3
v_call: TRBV5-1
clone_size: once
cdr3_nt: TGCGCCAGCAGCTTGGCTCAGCGGGGCCTCACAGATACGCAGTATTTT
cdr3_aa: CASSLAQRGLTDTQYF

d_call: .
j_call: TRBJ2-1
v_call: TRBV27
clone_size: .
cdr3_nt: TGTGCCAGCAGGGTACAGAGCTCCTACAATGAGCAGTTCTTC
cdr3_aa: CASRVQSSYNEQFF

d_call: .
j_call: TRBJ1-2
v_call: TRBV19
clone_size: .
cdr3_nt: TGTGCCAGTACTAGTCCCGGGAATGGCTACACCTTC
cdr3_aa: CASTSPGNGYTF

d_call: TRBD2
j_call: TRBJ2-7
v_call: TRBV4-2
clone_size: few
cdr3_nt: TGTGCCAGCAGCCCTCAAAGCGGGGGGAGTTTCTACGAGCAGTACTTC
cdr3_aa: CASSPQSGGSFYEQYF

d_call: .
j_call: TRBJ1-1
v_call: TRBV5-6
clone_size: .
cdr3_nt: TGTGCCAGCAGCTCGCGGGGAACGGTTGGGAACACTGAAGCTTTCTTT
cdr3_aa: CASSSRGTVGNTEAFF

d_call: .
j_call: TRBJ1-4
v_call: TRBV30
clone_size: .
cdr3_nt: TGTGCCTGGAGTGTGGCCTTTGGTGAAAAACTGTTTTTT
cdr3_aa: CAWSVAFGEKLFF

d_call: .
j_call: TRBJ1-1
v_call: TRBV18
clone_size: .
cdr3_nt: TGTGCCAGCTCACCGGCTGAGAGGACTGAAGCTTTCTTT
cdr3_aa: CASSPAERTEAFF

d_call: .
j_call: TRBJ1-6
v_call: TRBV7-9
clone_size: .
cdr3_nt: TGTGCCAGCAGCTCCCTGCGGGCTCCCTATAATTCACCCCTCCACTTT
cdr3_aa: CASSSLRAPYNSPLHF

d_call: .
j_call: TRBJ2-3
v_call: TRBV6-5
clone_size: .
cdr3_nt: TGTGCCAGCAGTTACTCGGGAGTACTCACAGATACGCAGTATTTT
cdr3_aa: CASSYSGVLTDTQYF

d_call: .
j_call: TRBJ2-2
v_call: TRBV5-4
clone_size: .
cdr3_nt: TGTGCCAGCAGCCTGGACGGGACTTACACCGGGGAGCTGTTTTTT
cdr3_aa: CASSLDGTYTGELFF

d_call: TRBD2
j_call: TRBJ2-1
v_call: TRBV6-1
clone_size: .
cdr3_nt: TGTGCCGCGGGAGTGAACAATGAGCAGTTCTTC
cdr3_aa: CAAGVNNEQFF

d_call: TRBD1
j_call: TRBJ1-3
v_call: TRBV7-9
clone_size: .
cdr3_nt: TGTGCCAGCAGCTTCGCCCTGGGCGTCAGGGGGCAAGGTGGAAACACCATATATTTT
cdr3_aa: CASSFALGVRGQGGNTIYF

d_call: .
j_call: TRBJ1-5
v_call: TRBV10-3
clone_size: .
cdr3_nt: TGTGCCATCAGTGAGTCTGGCGGGCAGCCCCAGCATTTT
cdr3_aa: CAISESGGQPQHF

d_call: TRBD1
j_call: TRBJ2-7
v_call: TRBV6-1
clone_size: few
cdr3_nt: TGTGCCAGCAGTGAAGATCAGGGGGCAGTCGTCGAGCAGTACTTC
cdr3_aa: CASSEDQGAVVEQYF

d_call: .
j_call: TRBJ1-6
v_call: TRBV9
clone_size: once
cdr3_nt: TGTGCCAGCAGCGTAGTGGAGGGTTCACCCCTCCACTTT
cdr3_aa: CASSVVEGSPLHF

d_call: TRBD1
j_call: TRBJ1-2
v_call: TRBV7-8
clone_size: .
cdr3_nt: TGTGCCAGCAGCTCTCGACGGGACAGCCATTATGGCTACACCTTC
cdr3_aa: CASSSRRDSHYGYTF

d_call: TRBD2
j_call: TRBJ2-7
v_call: TRBV19
clone_size: .
cdr3_nt: TGTGCCAGTAGCGTACTCACTAGCGGGGGAACCTACGAGCAGTACTTC
cdr3_aa: CASSVLTSGGTYEQYF

d_call: .
j_call: TRBJ2-3
v_call: TRBV2
clone_size: .
cdr3_nt: TGTGCCAGCAAGGGCGGGGACGATAGTACGCAGTATTTT
cdr3_aa: CASKGGDDSTQYF

d_call: .
j_call: TRBJ2-5
v_call: TRBV30
clone_size: .
cdr3_nt: TGTGCCTGGAGTGTAAGCCGGGTCAGGGCGGGGGAGACCCAGTACTTC
cdr3_aa: CAWSVSRVRAGETQYF

d_call: TRBD1
j_call: TRBJ1-2
v_call: TRBV6-5
clone_size: .
cdr3_nt: TGTGCCACACGTGCACAGCCGGGACAGAACTATGGCTACACCTTC
cdr3_aa: CATRAQPGQNYGYTF

d_call: TRBD2
j_call: TRBJ2-6
v_call: TRBV11-2
clone_size: .
cdr3_nt: TGTGCCAGCAGATTACTAGCGGGGGTAGCCAACGTCCTGACTTTC
cdr3_aa: CASRLLAGVANVLTF

d_call: TRBD1
j_call: TRBJ2-5
v_call: TRBV19
clone_size: .
cdr3_nt: TGTGCCAGTAGTTTCTGGACAGGGGGCAGGGAGACCCAGTACTTC
cdr3_aa: CASSFWTGGRETQYF

d_call: .
j_call: TRBJ1-5
v_call: TRBV6-6
clone_size: .
cdr3_nt: TGTGCCAGCAGTTTTCTGGAGGATCAGCCCCAGCATTTT
cdr3_aa: CASSFLEDQPQHF

d_call: .
j_call: TRBJ1-6
v_call: TRBV15
clone_size: .
cdr3_nt: TGTGCCACCAGCAGAGAACAGGTTGGCAATTCACCCCTCCACTTT
cdr3_aa: CATSREQVGNSPLHF

d_call: .
j_call: TRBJ1-4
v_call: TRBV4-1
clone_size: once
cdr3_nt: TGCGCCAGCAGCCATATAACAGGGCCAAGAGGCCTCATGGAAAAACTGTTTTTT
cdr3_aa: CASSHITGPRGLMEKLFF

d_call: .
j_call: TRBJ1-2
v_call: TRBV6-1
clone_size: .
cdr3_nt: TGTGCCAGCAGTGAATTCAGGGTTAGAGGTCCGGGCTACACCTTC
cdr3_aa: CASSEFRVRGPGYTF

d_call: TRBD2
j_call: TRBJ2-7
v_call: TRBV30
clone_size: .
cdr3_nt: TGTGCCTGGAGTGTACCTTCTAGCGGGTACGAGCAGTACTTC
cdr3_aa: CAWSVPSSGYEQYF

d_call: .
j_call: TRBJ2-1
v_call: TRBV9
clone_size: few
cdr3_nt: TGTGCCAGCAGCGACCCCACCGGGGGACTAATGGGGGGCCGATCCTACAATGAGCAGTTCTTC
cdr3_aa: CASSDPTGGLMGGRSYNEQFF

d_call: TRBD1
j_call: TRBJ2-3
v_call: TRBV5-1
clone_size: once
cdr3_nt: TGCGCCAGCAGCCTGGGACAGGGAGGAAATACGCAGTATTTT
cdr3_aa: CASSLGQGGNTQYF

d_call: TRBD2
j_call: TRBJ2-3
v_call: TRBV7-9
clone_size: .
cdr3_nt: TGTGCCAGCAGCTTTATTCGGGGGGAATCAGATACGCAGTATTTT
cdr3_aa: CASSFIRGESDTQYF

d_call: .
j_call: TRBJ2-2
v_call: TRBV30
clone_size: .
cdr3_nt: TGTGCCTGGAGCATATGGCAGGGCACCGGGGAGCTGTTTTTT
cdr3_aa: CAWSIWQGTGELFF

d_call: .
j_call: TRBJ1-1
v_call: TRBV5-1
clone_size: .
cdr3_nt: TGCGCCAGTAGCCCCCCCTGGAGGAACACTGAAGCTTTCTTT
cdr3_aa: CASSPPWRNTEAFF

d_call: .
j_call: TRBJ1-1
v_call: TRBV4-1
clone_size: once
cdr3_nt: TGCGCCAGCACGGCATACGGGGAAGAAGCTTTCTTT
cdr3_aa: CASTAYGEEAFF

d_call: .
j_call: TRBJ1-1
v_call: TRBV2
clone_size: once
cdr3_nt: TGTGCCAGCAGTCTACAGGGAGCTTTCTTT
cdr3_aa: CASSLQGAFF

d_call: .
j_call: TRBJ2-5
v_call: TRBV21-1
clone_size: .
cdr3_nt: TGTGCCAGCAGCAATTGGACAGGGTTAAAGGGAGAGACCCAGTACTTC
cdr3_aa: CASSNWTGLKGETQYF

d_call: TRBD1
j_call: TRBJ1-3
v_call: TRBV7-2
clone_size: few
cdr3_nt: TGTGCCAGCAGCTTAGCTCCAGGGGGCTTCGACACCATATATTTT
cdr3_aa: CASSLAPGGFDTIYF

d_call: .
j_call: TRBJ1-4
v_call: TRBV28
clone_size: .
cdr3_nt: TGTGCCAGCAGTGTCGGGACACGTAATGAAAAACTGTTTTTT
cdr3_aa: CASSVGTRNEKLFF

d_call: TRBD1
j_call: TRBJ2-7
v_call: TRBV18
clone_size: .
cdr3_nt: TGTGCCAGCTCACCTAGGACAGGTCTTTACGAGCAGTACTTC
cdr3_aa: CASSPRTGLYEQYF

d_call: TRBD1
j_call: TRBJ2-7
v_call: TRBV4-2
clone_size: .
cdr3_nt: TGTGCCAGCAGCCAAGGACAGGGGATAGGGTACGAGCAGTACTTC
cdr3_aa: CASSQGQGIGYEQYF

d_call: TRBD1
j_call: TRBJ1-1
v_call: TRBV6-1
clone_size: .
cdr3_nt: TGTGCCAGCAGTGAAGTCCCGGGACAGGGGCGAGCTTTCTTT
cdr3_aa: CASSEVPGQGRAFF

d_call: .
j_call: TRBJ1-1
v_call: TRBV10-3
clone_size: .
cdr3_nt: TGTGCCATCAGTGAGTCAAGGGGGAGGGCCCTAATGAACACTGAAGCTTTCTTT
cdr3_aa: CAISESRGRALMNTEAFF

d_call: .
j_call: TRBJ1-4
v_call: TRBV6-6
clone_size: .
cdr3_nt: TGTGCCAGCCGGCCGACAGGAACAGAAAAACTGTTTTTT
cdr3_aa: CASRPTGTEKLFF

d_call: .
j_call: TRBJ2-5
v_call: TRBV4-2
clone_size: .
cdr3_nt: TGTGCCAGCAGCCAAGATTCTCAAGAGACCCAGTACTTC
cdr3_aa: CASSQDSQETQYF